Listed here are 23 T cell receptor beta chains from one sample, sequenced in a study of blood T cell repertoires in COVID-19. Sequencing was performed with immunoSEQ multiplex PCR; in TCRdb, only in-frame clones are kept and a portion is missing. The sample records about 210,000 clones, over 75% being singletons. The source material was peripheral blood. Receptor source: a woman in her thirties or forties with acute or convalescent COVID-19.

The chain carries TRBV7-2 and TRBJ1-6; D perhaps matches TRBD1 (5 bases). CDR1 and CDR2 (germline): SGHTA, FQGNSA. V shed 5 bases and J shed 7 bases, with 15 bases lying between them. The CDR3 covers 15 residues. CDR3 DNA: TGTGCCAGCAGCCAAGAGGGGACTAGGAATTCACCCCTCCACTTT. Protein: CASSQEGTRNSPLHF. The entire variable domain, with the rest obtained from reference TRBV7-2 and TRBJ1-6, is as follows: GAGVSQSPSNKVTEKGKDVELRCDPISGHTALYWYRQSLGQGLEFLIYFQGNSAPDKSGLPSDRFSAERTGGSVSTLTIQRTQQEDSAVYLCASSQEGTRNSPLHFGNGTRLTVT.

The rearrangement uses TRBV13 and TRBJ2-3; 7 bases match TRBD1. CDR1 and CDR2 from the germline V gene are PRHDT and FYEKMQ (reference sequence). The trim removed 0 bases at V and 10 bases at J, leaving 10 bases unmatched. This CDR3 contains 15 residues. CDR3: CASSLGQGPTKAQYF. CDR3 DNA: TGTGCCAGCAGCTTAGGACAGGGGCCGACGAAGGCGCAGTATTTT.

V gene TRBV6-6 combines with J gene TRBJ2-5; 8 nucleotides align to TRBD1. The trim removed 6 bases at V and 4 bases at J, leaving 7 bases unmatched. The CDR3 consists of 14 residues. CDR1 and CDR2 (germline): MNHNY, SVGAGI (reference sequence). DNA for the CDR3: TGTGCCAGCAGAAAAAGTCAGGGGGCAGAGACCCAGTACTTC. This gives the protein CASRKSQGAETQYF.

V gene TRBV19 combines with J gene TRBJ1-2; 8 nucleotides line up with TRBD1. The V and J ends lost 3 bases and 4 bases, in that order; junction bases with no gene match: 13. CDR3 size: 17 residues. Germline V lookup: CDR1 LNHDA, CDR2 SQIVND (reference sequence). This chain's CDR3 is CASSMGDRGSGLYGYTF. Written as DNA, the CDR3 is TGTGCCAGTAGTATGGGAGACAGGGGTTCCGGGCTCTATGGCTACACCTTC.

The rearrangement uses TRBV19 and TRBJ1-2; 12 nucleotides match TRBD1. The CDR3 has 17 residues. In germline, CDR1 is LNHDA, CDR2 SQIVND (reference sequence). The ends lost 6 bases at V and 6 bases at J; junction bases unmatched: 14. For the CDR3, the DNA is TGTGCCAGTAGCCCCTCCGGGACAGGGGGCGGCTTTCATGGCTACACCTTC. Translated, it gives CASSPSGTGGGFHGYTF.

The chain employs TRBV2 and TRBJ1-2, with D unclear. Germline V gives CDR1 SNHLY, CDR2 FYNNEI. The CDR3 runs 13 residues. V lost 4 bases to trimming and J lost 4 bases, with 10 bases between them. CDR3 loop: CASSAQAAYGYTF. The DNA of the CDR3 is TGTGCCAGCAGTGCGCAGGCCGCCTATGGCTACACCTTC.

The chain joins TRBV4-2 to TRBJ2-3, with TRBD2 matching 9 bases. V shed 3 bases and J 0 bases; nucleotides not matched to a gene: 13. Germline CDR1 is LGHNA and CDR2 is YNFKEQ. This CDR3 contains 19 residues. As DNA, the CDR3 is TGTGCCAGCAGCCACTATGGCGGAAGCGGGGGGTCTAGCACAGATACGCAGTATTTT. It encodes CASSHYGGSGGSSTDTQYF.

The J gene is TRBJ1-2, the V gene TRBV3-1 (or the pseudogene TRBV3-2); 7 bases fit TRBD1. CDR3 size: 14 residues. The germline V gene has CDR1 LGHDT and CDR2 YNNKEL (reference sequence). Losses at the gene ends were 7 bases for V and 6 bases for J; bases not matched to a gene: 11. The CDR3 loop reads CASTSRQGWNGYTF. The CDR3 nucleotides are TGTGCCAGCACCTCACGACAGGGATGGAATGGCTACACCTTC.

V gene TRBV9 combines with J gene TRBJ2-3, with 10 nucleotides matching TRBD2. CDR3 size: 17 residues. Per germline, CDR1 SGDLS and CDR2 YYNGEE. Unmatched junction bases numbered 8, after V lost 3 bases and J lost 1 base. The CDR3 region is CASSANFLAGGTDTQYF. In DNA form, the CDR3 reads TGTGCCAGCAGCGCCAACTTTCTAGCGGGGGGCACAGATACGCAGTATTTT.

The CDR3 DNA reads TGCGCCAGCAGTGAACACGATGGAAACACCATATATTTT. The encoded protein is CASSEHDGNTIYF. This rearrangement joins TRBV10-1 to TRBJ1-3, with unresolved D. V dropped 3 bases and J dropped 3 bases, with 6 bases sitting between them. The CDR3 extends over 13 amino acids. Germline assignment: CDR1 WNHNN and CDR2 SYGVQD (reference sequence).

The chain combines TRBV10-3 with TRBJ2-1, with D possibly being TRBD2 (6 bases). The V end was cut by 8 bases, the J end by 0 bases, with 14 bases between. This CDR3 has 15 amino acids. The germline CDR1 and CDR2 sequences are ENHRY and SYGVKD. The CDR3: CAIGRTGDSYNEQFF. The CDR3 bases are TGTGCCATCGGGCGGACGGGGGACTCCTACAATGAGCAGTTCTTC.

The chain uses TRBV5-6 and TRBJ2-5; no firm D call. V was shortened by 4 bases and J by 5 bases, with 6 bases between the two germline ends. CDR1 and CDR2 from the germline V gene are SGHDT and YYEEEE. The CDR3 is 11 amino acids. CDR3 nucleotide sequence: TGTGCCAGCAGCGCCCGGGAGACCCAGTACTTC. Encoded protein: CASSARETQYF.

V and J are TRBV11-3 and TRBJ2-3; 10 nucleotides align to TRBD1. The CDR3 spans 16 residues. CDR1 is SGHNT and CDR2 is YENEEA in the germline V gene. V lost 1 base and J lost 4; bases outside the gene matches: 5. This CDR3 reads CASSLAGTGDSDTQYF. The CDR3 DNA reads TGTGCCAGCAGCTTAGCCGGGACAGGGGATTCAGATACGCAGTATTTT.

This clone was observed once. The genes are TRBV19 and TRBJ2-5; tentatively, D is TRBD2 (5 bases). Germline V gene sequence: CDR1 LNHDA, CDR2 SQIVND (reference sequence). The CDR3 runs 15 residues. V lost 2 bases and J 6 bases, leaving 16 bases between the germline ends. Here the CDR3 reads CASSISDARGQTQYF. The CDR3 region has the DNA TGTGCCAGTAGTATAAGTGACGCCCGCGGGCAGACCCAGTACTTC.

This clone was counted once. The chain carries TRBV10-3 and TRBJ1-2, with a weak D call TRBD1 (6 bases). This CDR3 has 14 amino acids. V gave up 6 bases and J gave up 7 bases, with 18 bases separating them. Germline CDR1 reads ENHRY; CDR2 reads SYGVKD. The CDR3 sequence is CAISLAEGVSGYTF. The DNA for the CDR3 is TGTGCCATCAGCCTTGCTGAGGGGGTCTCTGGCTACACCTTC.

V is TRBV10-3 and J is TRBJ1-5, with TRBD1 as a possible D gene (5 bases). The CDR3 totals 14 residues. Trimming took off 0 bases at V and 7 bases at J, with 10 bases between the two ends. The germline V gene has CDR1 ENHRY and CDR2 SYGVKD. This CDR3 is CAISESGPGQPQHF. Written as DNA, the CDR3 is TGTGCCATCAGTGAGTCGGGGCCCGGGCAGCCCCAGCATTTT.

V and J are TRBV4-1 and TRBJ1-6; D perhaps matches TRBD1 (6 bases). Trimming took off 4 bases at V and 9 bases at J, with 19 bases between the two ends. The germline V gene encodes CDR1 MGHRA and CDR2 YSYEKL. The CDR3 is 16 amino acids. The CDR3 region is CASSPLGPGDGSPLHF. DNA of the CDR3: TGCGCCAGCAGCCCATTGGGTCCAGGGGATGGTTCACCCCTCCACTTT.

Comment on this clone: The sample carries other DNA sequences with the same CDR3. V is TRBV11-2 and J is TRBJ1-5, with D possibly matching TRBD1 (6 bases). The CDR3 is 17 amino acids. The V and J ends lost 0 bases and 5 bases respectively, with 17 bases between them. From germline, CDR1 is SGHAT and CDR2 FQNNGV. CDR3: CASSLDLGGGGDQPQHF. CDR3 nucleotides: TGTGCCAGCAGCTTAGATTTGGGGGGGGGCGGGGATCAGCCCCAGCATTTT.

The chain has TRBV19 and TRBJ2-3; TRBD1 aligns across 7 bases. This CDR3 region has 18 residues. Germline V CDR1 and CDR2: LNHDA, SQIVND (reference sequence). J was trimmed by 2 bases and V by 4 bases; bases with no gene match: 15. The CDR3 nucleotides read TGTGCCAGTAGTACCAACCGACTGCCCAGGGGGTTCACAGATACGCAGTATTTT. Encoded protein: CASSTNRLPRGFTDTQYF. The whole variable domain, remainder taken from reference TRBV19 and TRBJ2-3, is DGGITQSPKYLFRKEGQNVTLSCEQNLNHDAMYWYRQDPGQGLRLIYYSQIVNDFQKGDIAEGYSVSREKKESFPLTVTSAQKNPTAFYLCASSTNRLPRGFTDTQYFGPGTRLTVL.

The CDR3 reads CAWGGTSGGAFNEQFF. In DNA form, the CDR3 reads TGTGCCTGGGGAGGAACTAGCGGGGGGGCATTCAATGAGCAGTTCTTC. This chain joins TRBV30 and TRBJ2-1; 13 positions match TRBD2. Germline CDR1 and CDR2: GTSNPN and SVGIG (reference sequence). Trimming cost V 5 bases and J 6 bases; bases outside gene matches: 10. The CDR3 has 16 residues.

There are a few counts of this clone. The J gene is TRBJ1-5, the V gene TRBV7-9; tentatively, D is TRBD1 (6 bases). Germline V gene sequence: CDR1 SEHNR, CDR2 FQNEAQ (reference sequence). The CDR3 totals 15 residues. Trimming pared 5 bases from V and 3 bases from J, leaving 14 bases between. CDR3: CASSPGQLFNQPQHF. In DNA, the CDR3 is TGTGCCAGCAGCCCCGGACAGCTCTTCAATCAGCCCCAGCATTTT.

The DNA for the CDR3 is TGTGCCAGCAGCTTAGGCAGCCAGGGGGCCTACAATGAGCAGTTCTTC. Protein product: CASSLGSQGAYNEQFF. The rearrangement joins TRBV13 to TRBJ2-1; 7 bases agree with TRBD1. Trimming took 0 bases from V and 2 from J; bases not matched to a gene: 4. The CDR3 loop spans 16 amino acids. Per germline, CDR1 PRHDT and CDR2 FYEKMQ (reference sequence).

The chain is built from TRBV6-6 and TRBJ1-3; TRBD1 aligns across 9 bases. This CDR3 is built from 19 residues. Germline V gene lookup returns CDR1 MNHNY and CDR2 SVGAGI (reference sequence). The trim removed 5 bases at V and 0 bases at J, leaving 14 bases unmatched. The CDR3 DNA reads TGTGCCAGCAGTCGAACCTTTCCCGGGACAGGGACCTCTGGAAACACCATATATTTT. Protein sequence: CASSRTFPGTGTSGNTIYF.